This T cell receptor (beta chain) was identified in a study of blood T cell repertoires in COVID-19. Study context: Spain, Italy and the United States supplied samples that represented acute and convalescent COVID-19. From T cells, B-cell-depleted T cells, or PBMCs came the material, which was cDNA or gDNA.

V was pared by 10 bases and J by 8 bases, with 15 bases between. The CDR3 is 13 residues long. Germline-derived CDR1 and CDR2 are LNHDA and SQIVND (reference sequence). Original analysis: Reference gene primer amplification in the assay estimated nucleated cell counts. Produced via immunoSEQ multiplex PCR; TCRdb's table is partial and in-frame only. The V and J calls and the clone size are those of that table, but D and trimming were determined from the DNA. The repertoire includes about 160,000 clones, more than 60% of them detected once, and around 2.7% sits in the top ten. Sequencing was done on a sample of peripheral blood. V gene TRBV19 combines with J gene TRBJ1-6; weak D call: TRBD1 (6 bases). This clonotype was obtained from a man between 65 and 79 years old with acute or convalescent COVID-19. The CDR3 sequence is CATSTGDYSPLHF. For the CDR3, the DNA is TGTGCCACATCGACAGGAGACTATTCACCCCTCCACTTT.